These 4 T cell receptor beta chains share one sample of origin, sequenced in a study of T cell responses to AZD1222 COVID-19 vaccine. Using immunoSEQ multiplex PCR, the repertoire was profiled, and TCRdb retains in-frame clones only, with some absent. The sample yields about 140,000 clones, around 92% seen once. This material consisted of peripheral blood, taken on day 0 of AZD1222 vaccination. The receptors were gathered from an adult in good health.

The chain joins TRBV5-4 to TRBJ2-7, with TRBD1 matching 7 bases. Looked up from germline, CDR1 is SGHNT and CDR2 is YYREEE (reference sequence). The CDR3 contains 14 residues. The ends lost 0 bases at V and 4 bases at J; junction bases unmatched: 4. The CDR3 sequence: CASSLVGGTYEQYF. Written as DNA, the CDR3 is TGTGCCAGCAGCTTGGTAGGGGGCACATACGAGCAGTACTTC.

The rearrangement uses TRBV5-6 and TRBJ1-2, with D possibly TRBD1 on 6 matching bases. The CDR3 has 14 amino acids. Trimming removed 6 bases from V and 3 bases from J, with 15 bases in between. CDR1 and CDR2 (germline): SGHDT, YYEEEE. CDR3 sequence: CASNLGGVDYGYTF. The CDR3 DNA reads as TGTGCCAGCAACCTGGGGGGCGTCGACTATGGCTACACCTTC.

The J gene is TRBJ1-1, the V gene TRBV19; D gene uncertain. CDR1 is LNHDA, CDR2 SQIVND, per germline (reference sequence). CDR3 length: 12 residues. The V and J ends lost 5 bases and 2 bases respectively, with 6 bases between them. The CDR3 is CASSALNTEAFF. CDR3 in DNA: TGTGCCAGTAGTGCACTAAACACTGAAGCTTTCTTT.

With respect to this clone: The junction shows a germline mismatch at one end, possibly a read error. V gene TRBV7-2 combines with J gene TRBJ1-4, with 8 bases aligning to TRBD1. The CDR3 totals 15 residues. CDR1 SGHTA and CDR2 FQGNSA come from the germline V gene. CDR3 in amino acids: CASSPRQGLSEKLSF. CDR3 nucleotides: TGTGCCAGCAGCCCCCGACAGGGGCTAAGTGAAAAACTGTCCTTT.